The TCR beta chain described here comes from a study of cytomegalovirus exposure and HLA in healthy donors. PCR involved 60 Vbeta and 13 Jbeta primers. Produced via immunoSEQ multiplex PCR; TCRdb's table is partial and in-frame only. The sample lists under 250,000 clones, around 80% occurring once. Study-wide findings and caveats: The majority of TCR sequences were rare, yet some public TCRs appeared in many donors.

CDR3 length: 13 amino acids. Germline loops: CDR1 ENHRY, CDR2 SYGVKD. Trimming at V came to 10 bases and at J to 5 bases, leaving 8 bases not matched to a gene. As concerns this clone: Its matching antigen is unknown.

This rearrangement joins TRBV10-3 to TRBJ2-3; 8 bases match TRBD1. The TCR sequence derives from a woman in her twenties or thirties in good health and CMV-seropositive. The sequenced sample consisted of PBMCs. CDR3 coding DNA: TGTGCCACAGGGGGCAGGGAGGAAGATACGCAGTATTTT. It encodes CATGGREEDTQYF.